A selection of T cell receptor beta chains follows, all from one sample in a study of T cells in Graves' hyperthyroidism and ophthalmopathy. From the multiplex PCR reads, TCRdb called clonotypes with MiXCR, one entry per CDR3 protein. The sample yields around 350,000 distinct CDR3 sequences, approximately 25% seen once. The sample taken for sequencing was blood. The source of these receptors is a middle-aged man with Graves' hyperthyroidism. The CDR3 runs from the conserved cysteine through the conserved F or W. The D gene is left open where the match is weak. For some rows the clone size is stated as once, few or many, or as a class when expanded; others skip it.

V	D	size	J	CDR3	DNA
TRBV9	TRBD1	NA	TRBJ1-1	CASSVGTGDTEAFF	TGTGCCAGCAGCGTAGGGACAGGGGACACTGAAGCTTTCTTT
TRBV12-5	NA	NA	TRBJ2-3	CASGLSDGGTDTQYF	TGTGCTAGTGGTTTGTCGGACGGGGGCACAGATACGCAGTATTTT
TRBV11-2	NA	NA	TRBJ2-5	CASSFSGETLQETQYF	TGTGCCAGCAGCTTTTCCGGGGAGACATTACAAGAGACCCAGTACTTC
TRBV18	NA	many	TRBJ2-7	CASSPFKTSEQYF	TGTGCCAGCTCACCCTTTAAGACAAGCGAGCAGTACTTC
TRBV20-1	NA	few	TRBJ2-5	CSASTKGSRRETQYF	TGCAGTGCTAGTACCAAGGGGTCCCGGCGGGAGACCCAGTACTTC
TRBV6-6	NA	few	TRBJ2-1	CASSYAGNEQFF	TGTGCCAGCAGTTACGCTGGCAATGAGCAGTTCTTC
TRBV20-1	TRBD2	many	TRBJ2-7	CSAHSGRAYEQYF	TGCAGTGCTCATAGCGGGAGGGCCTACGAGCAGTACTTC
TRBV6-5	NA	NA	TRBJ1-2	CASSYSGGLKDGYTF	TGTGCCAGCAGTTACTCGGGAGGGCTGAAGGATGGCTACACCTTC
TRBV20-1	NA	NA	TRBJ2-5	CSAKGGGETQYF	TGCAGTGCCAAGGGTGGAGGAGAGACCCAGTACTTC
TRBV7-2	NA	NA	TRBJ2-7	CASSLVSRSSYEQYF	TGTGCCAGCAGCTTAGTGTCTAGATCGTCCTACGAGCAGTACTTC
TRBV7-3	TRBD2	many	TRBJ2-1	CASSVSGRRNEQFF	TGTGCCAGCAGCGTTAGCGGGAGGCGGAATGAGCAGTTCTTC
TRBV6-1	NA	many	TRBJ2-5	CASRGEETQYF	TGTGCCAGCAGGGGGGAAGAGACCCAGTACTTC
TRBV6-6	TRBD1	NA	TRBJ1-2	CASSYSVTGGANYGYTF	TGTGCCAGCAGTTACTCGGTGACAGGGGGGGCTAACTATGGCTACACCTTC
TRBV5-1	NA	few	TRBJ1-4	CASSLGRGRLSTNEKLFF	TGCGCCAGCAGCCTCGGGAGGGGGAGGCTATCAACTAATGAAAAACTGTTTTTT
TRBV19	NA	few	TRBJ1-1	CASRRTVNTEAFF	TGTGCCAGTAGACGGACGGTGAACACTGAAGCTTTCTTT
TRBV13	TRBD2	NA	TRBJ2-7	CASNGPPTSGGTYEQYF	TGTGCCAGCAACGGACCTCCTACTAGCGGGGGAACCTACGAGCAGTACTTC
TRBV29-1	NA	NA	TRBJ2-7	CSVVVASDYEQYF	TGCAGCGTTGTGGTCGCTAGCGACTACGAGCAGTACTTC
TRBV12-3/TRBV12-4	TRBD1	NA	TRBJ2-6	CASSTGGGANVLTF	TGTGCCAGCAGTACAGGGGGTGGGGCCAACGTCCTGACTTTC
TRBV11-3	TRBD2	NA	TRBJ2-3	CASSPAPGLAGTDSSTDTQYF	TGTGCCAGCAGCCCGGCCCCGGGACTAGCGGGGACGGATTCTAGCACAGATACGCAGTATTTT
TRBV6-1	NA	NA	TRBJ2-2	CASWTMNTGELFF	TGTGCCAGCTGGACAATGAACACCGGGGAGCTGTTTTTT
TRBV2	TRBD1	NA	TRBJ1-5	CATSDHRDRGNGNQPQHF	TGTGCCACCAGTGACCACCGGGACAGGGGTAACGGCAATCAGCCCCAGCATTTT
TRBV2	TRBD1	NA	TRBJ1-5	CASSEGTGGSQPQHF	TGTGCCAGCAGTGAAGGGACAGGGGGCAGTCAGCCCCAGCATTTT
TRBV7-2	NA	many	TRBJ2-7	CASSWKTGSEQYF	TGTGCCAGCAGCTGGAAAACAGGGTCCGAGCAGTACTTC